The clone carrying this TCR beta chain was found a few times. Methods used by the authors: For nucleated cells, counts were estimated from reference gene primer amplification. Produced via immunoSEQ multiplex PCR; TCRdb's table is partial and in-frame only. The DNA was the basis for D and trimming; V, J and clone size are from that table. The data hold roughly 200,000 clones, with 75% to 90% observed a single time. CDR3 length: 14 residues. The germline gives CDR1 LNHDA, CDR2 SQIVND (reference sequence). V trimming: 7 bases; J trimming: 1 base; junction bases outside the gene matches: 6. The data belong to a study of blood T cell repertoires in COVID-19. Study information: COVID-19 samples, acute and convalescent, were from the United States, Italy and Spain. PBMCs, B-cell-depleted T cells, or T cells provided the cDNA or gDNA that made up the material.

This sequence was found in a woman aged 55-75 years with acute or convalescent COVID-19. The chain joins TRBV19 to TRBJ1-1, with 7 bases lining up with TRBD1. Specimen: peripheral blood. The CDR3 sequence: CASKWGTANTEAFF. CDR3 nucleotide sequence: TGTGCCAGTAAGTGGGGGACAGCGAACACTGAAGCTTTCTTT. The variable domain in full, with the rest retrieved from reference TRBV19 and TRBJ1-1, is DGGITQSPKYLFRKEGQNVTLSCEQNLNHDAMYWYRQDPGQGLRLIYYSQIVNDFQKGDIAEGYSVSREKKESFPLTVTSAQKNPTAFYLCASKWGTANTEAFFGQGTRLTVV.